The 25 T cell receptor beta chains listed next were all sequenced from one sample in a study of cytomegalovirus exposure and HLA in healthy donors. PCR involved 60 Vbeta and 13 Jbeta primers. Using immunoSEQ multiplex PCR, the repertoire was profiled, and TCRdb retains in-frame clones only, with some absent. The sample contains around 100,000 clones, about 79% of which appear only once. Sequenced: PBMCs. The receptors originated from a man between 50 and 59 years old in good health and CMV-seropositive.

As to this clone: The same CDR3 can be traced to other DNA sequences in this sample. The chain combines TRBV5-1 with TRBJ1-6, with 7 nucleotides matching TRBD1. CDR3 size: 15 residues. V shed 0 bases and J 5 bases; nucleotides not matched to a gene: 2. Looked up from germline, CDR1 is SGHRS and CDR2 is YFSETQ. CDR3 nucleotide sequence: TGCGCCAGCAGCTTGGGAGGACAGGATAATTCACCCCTCCACTTT. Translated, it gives CASSLGGQDNSPLHF.

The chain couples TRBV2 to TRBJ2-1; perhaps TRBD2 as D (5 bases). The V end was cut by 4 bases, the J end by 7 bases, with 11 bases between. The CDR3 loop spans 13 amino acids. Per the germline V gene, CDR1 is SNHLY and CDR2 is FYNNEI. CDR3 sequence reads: CASSGPGGNEQFF. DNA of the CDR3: TGTGCCAGCAGTGGACCAGGCGGGAATGAGCAGTTCTTC.

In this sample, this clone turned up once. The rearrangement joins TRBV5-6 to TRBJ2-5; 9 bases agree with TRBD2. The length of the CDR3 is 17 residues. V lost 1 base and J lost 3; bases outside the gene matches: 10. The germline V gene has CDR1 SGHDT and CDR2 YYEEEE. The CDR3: CASSLWILAGTEETQYF. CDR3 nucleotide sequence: TGTGCCAGCAGCTTGTGGATTCTAGCGGGGACGGAAGAGACCCAGTACTTC.

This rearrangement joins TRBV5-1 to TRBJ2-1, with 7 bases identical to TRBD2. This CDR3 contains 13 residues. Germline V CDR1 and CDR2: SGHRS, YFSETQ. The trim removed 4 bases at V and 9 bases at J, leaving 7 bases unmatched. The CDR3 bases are TGCGCCAGCAGCCAAACTAGCGAGGCTGAGCAGTTCTTC. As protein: CASSQTSEAEQFF.

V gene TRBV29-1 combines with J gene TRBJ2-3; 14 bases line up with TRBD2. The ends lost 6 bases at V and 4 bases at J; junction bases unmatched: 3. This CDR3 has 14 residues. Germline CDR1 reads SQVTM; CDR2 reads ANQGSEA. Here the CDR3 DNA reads TGCAGCGTCGGGACTAGCGGGAGCCCAGATACGCAGTATTTT. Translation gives CSVGTSGSPDTQYF.

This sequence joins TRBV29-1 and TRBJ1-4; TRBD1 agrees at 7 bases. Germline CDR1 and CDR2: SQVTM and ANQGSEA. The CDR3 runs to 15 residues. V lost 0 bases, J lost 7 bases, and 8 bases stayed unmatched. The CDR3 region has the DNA TGCAGCGTTGAAGACCCCAACAGGGGAGGTGAAAAACTGTTTTTT. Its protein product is CSVEDPNRGGEKLFF.

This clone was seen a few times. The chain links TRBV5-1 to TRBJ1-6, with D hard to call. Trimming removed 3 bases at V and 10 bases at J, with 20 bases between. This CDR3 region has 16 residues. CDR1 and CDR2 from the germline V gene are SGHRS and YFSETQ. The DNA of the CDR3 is TGCGCCAGCAGCTCTACCGGGCCCCCTAGCCAGTCACCCCTCCACTTT. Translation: CASSSTGPPSQSPLHF.

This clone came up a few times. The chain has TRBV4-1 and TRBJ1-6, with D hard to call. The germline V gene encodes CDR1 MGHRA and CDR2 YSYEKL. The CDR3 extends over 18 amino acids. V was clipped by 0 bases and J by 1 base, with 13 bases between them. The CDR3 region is CASSQDWNGVSYNSPLHF. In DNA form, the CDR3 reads TGCGCCAGCAGCCAAGATTGGAACGGAGTGTCCTATAATTCACCCCTCCACTTT.

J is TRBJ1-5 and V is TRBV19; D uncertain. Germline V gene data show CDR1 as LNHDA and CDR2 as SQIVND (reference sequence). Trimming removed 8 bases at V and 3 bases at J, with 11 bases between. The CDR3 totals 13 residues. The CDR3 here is CASSTTLNQPQHF. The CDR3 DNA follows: TGTGCCAGTTCCACTACTCTCAATCAGCCCCAGCATTTT.

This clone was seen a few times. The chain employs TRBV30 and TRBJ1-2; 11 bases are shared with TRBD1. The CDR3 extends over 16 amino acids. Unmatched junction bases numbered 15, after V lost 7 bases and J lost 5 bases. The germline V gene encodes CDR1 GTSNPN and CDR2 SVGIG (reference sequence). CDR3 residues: CASPTGGQGVWYGYTF. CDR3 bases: TGTGCCTCCCCGACGGGGGGACAGGGGGTATGGTATGGCTACACCTTC. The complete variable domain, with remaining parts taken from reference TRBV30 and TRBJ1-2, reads SQTIHQWPATLVQPVGSPLSLECTVEGTSNPNLYWYRQAAGRGLQLLFYSVGIGQISSEVPQNLSASRPQDRQFILSSKKLLLSDSGFYLCASPTGGQGVWYGYTFGSGTRLTVV.

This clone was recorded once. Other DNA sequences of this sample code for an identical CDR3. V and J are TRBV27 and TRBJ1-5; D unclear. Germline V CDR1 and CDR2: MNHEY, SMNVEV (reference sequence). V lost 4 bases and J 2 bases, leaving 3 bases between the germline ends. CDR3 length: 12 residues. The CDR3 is CASSSGNQPQHF. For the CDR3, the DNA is TGTGCCAGCAGTTCAGGCAATCAGCCCCAGCATTTT.

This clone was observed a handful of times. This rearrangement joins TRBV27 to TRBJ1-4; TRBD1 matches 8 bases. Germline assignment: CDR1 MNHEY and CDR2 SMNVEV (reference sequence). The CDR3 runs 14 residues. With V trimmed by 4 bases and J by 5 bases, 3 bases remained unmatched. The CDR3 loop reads CASSSDRANEKLFF. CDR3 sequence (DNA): TGTGCCAGCAGTTCGGACAGGGCGAATGAAAAACTGTTTTTT.

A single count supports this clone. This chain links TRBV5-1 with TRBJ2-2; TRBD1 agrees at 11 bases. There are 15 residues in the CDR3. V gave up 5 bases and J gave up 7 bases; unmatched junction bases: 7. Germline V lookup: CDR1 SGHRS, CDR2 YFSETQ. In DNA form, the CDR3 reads TGCGCCAGCAGTCCGGACAGGGGGCCCGGCGGGGAGCTGTTTTTT. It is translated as CASSPDRGPGGELFF.

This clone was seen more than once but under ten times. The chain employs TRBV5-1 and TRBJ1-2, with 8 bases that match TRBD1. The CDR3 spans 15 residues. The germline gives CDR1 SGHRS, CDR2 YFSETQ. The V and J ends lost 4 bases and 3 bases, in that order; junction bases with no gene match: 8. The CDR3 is CASSAPGQAHYGYTF. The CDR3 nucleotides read TGCGCCAGCAGCGCCCCGGGACAGGCTCACTATGGCTACACCTTC.

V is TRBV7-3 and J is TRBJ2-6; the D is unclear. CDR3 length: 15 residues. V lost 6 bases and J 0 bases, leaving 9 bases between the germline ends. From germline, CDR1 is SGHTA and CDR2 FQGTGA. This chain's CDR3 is CASRKDISGANVLTF. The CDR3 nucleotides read TGTGCCAGCAGGAAAGACATCTCTGGGGCCAACGTCCTGACTTTC.

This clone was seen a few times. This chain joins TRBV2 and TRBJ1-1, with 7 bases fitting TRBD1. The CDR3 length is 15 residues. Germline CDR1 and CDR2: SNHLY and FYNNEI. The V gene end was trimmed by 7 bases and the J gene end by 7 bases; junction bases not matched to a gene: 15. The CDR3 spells CASTLGGQRSREAFF. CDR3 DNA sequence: TGTGCCAGCACTCTCGGGGGACAGCGGTCCCGTGAAGCTTTCTTT.

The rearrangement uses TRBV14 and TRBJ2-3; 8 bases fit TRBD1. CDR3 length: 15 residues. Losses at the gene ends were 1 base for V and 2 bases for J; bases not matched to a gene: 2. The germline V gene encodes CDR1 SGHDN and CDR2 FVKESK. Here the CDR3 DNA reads TGTGCCAGCAGCCAAGGACAGGGGTACACAGATACGCAGTATTTT. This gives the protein CASSQGQGYTDTQYF.

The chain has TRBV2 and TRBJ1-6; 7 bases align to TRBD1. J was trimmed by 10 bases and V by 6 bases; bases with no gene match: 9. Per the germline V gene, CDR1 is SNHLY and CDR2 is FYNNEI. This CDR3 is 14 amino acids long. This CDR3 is CASSDTGEKSPLHF. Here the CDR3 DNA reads TGTGCCAGCAGCGATACAGGGGAGAAATCACCCCTCCACTTT.

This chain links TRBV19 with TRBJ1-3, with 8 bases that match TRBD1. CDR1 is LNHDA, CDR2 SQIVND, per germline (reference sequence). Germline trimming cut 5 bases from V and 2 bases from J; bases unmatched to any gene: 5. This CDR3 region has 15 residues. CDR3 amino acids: CASSPSTGAGNTIYF. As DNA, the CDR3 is TGTGCCAGTAGTCCCTCGACAGGGGCTGGAAACACCATATATTTT.

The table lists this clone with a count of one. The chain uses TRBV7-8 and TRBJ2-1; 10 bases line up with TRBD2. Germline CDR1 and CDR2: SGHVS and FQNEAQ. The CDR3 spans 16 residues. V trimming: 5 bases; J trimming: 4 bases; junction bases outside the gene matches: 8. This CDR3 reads CASSPWTSGAYNEQFF. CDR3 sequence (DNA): TGTGCCAGCAGCCCGTGGACTAGCGGAGCGTACAATGAGCAGTTCTTC. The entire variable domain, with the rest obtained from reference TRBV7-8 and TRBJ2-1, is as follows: GAGVSQSPRYKVAKRGQDVALRCDPISGHVSLFWYQQALGQGPEFLTYFQNEAQLDKSGLPSDRFFAERPEGSVSTLKIQRTQQEDSAVYLCASSPWTSGAYNEQFFGPGTRLTVL.

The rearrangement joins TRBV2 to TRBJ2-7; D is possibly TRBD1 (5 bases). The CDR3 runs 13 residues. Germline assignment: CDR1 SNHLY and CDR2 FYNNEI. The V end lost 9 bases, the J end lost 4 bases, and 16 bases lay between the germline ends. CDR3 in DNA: TGTGCCAGTCAGGGTTCCCCGAATTACGAGCAGTACTTC. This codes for CASQGSPNYEQYF.

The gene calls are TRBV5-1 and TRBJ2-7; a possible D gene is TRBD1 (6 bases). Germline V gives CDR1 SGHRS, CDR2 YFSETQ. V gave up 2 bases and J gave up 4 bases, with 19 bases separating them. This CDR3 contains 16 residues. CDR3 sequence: CASSLAPPRTEYEQYF. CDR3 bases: TGCGCCAGCAGCTTAGCCCCTCCTCGGACAGAGTACGAGCAGTACTTC.

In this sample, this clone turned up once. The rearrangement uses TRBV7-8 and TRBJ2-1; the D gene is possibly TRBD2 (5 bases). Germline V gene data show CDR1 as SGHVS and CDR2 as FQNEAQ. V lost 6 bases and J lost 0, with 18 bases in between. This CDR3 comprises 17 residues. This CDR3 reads CASSPYEGPLSYNEQFF. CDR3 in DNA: TGTGCCAGCAGTCCCTACGAGGGTCCGCTCTCCTACAATGAGCAGTTCTTC.

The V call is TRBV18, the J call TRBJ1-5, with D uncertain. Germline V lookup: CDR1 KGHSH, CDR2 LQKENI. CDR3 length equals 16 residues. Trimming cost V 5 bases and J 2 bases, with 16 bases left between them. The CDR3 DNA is TGTGCCAGCTCAGAATCAGCCAAAGGAGGCAATCAGCCCCAGCATTTT. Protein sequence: CASSESAKGGNQPQHF.

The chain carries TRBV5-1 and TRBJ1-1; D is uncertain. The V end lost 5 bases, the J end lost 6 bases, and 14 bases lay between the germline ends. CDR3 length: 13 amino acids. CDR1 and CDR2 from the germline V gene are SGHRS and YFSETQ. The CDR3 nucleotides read TGCGCCAGCAGGGAAACTACGGTGTCTGAAGCTTTCTTT. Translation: CASRETTVSEAFF.